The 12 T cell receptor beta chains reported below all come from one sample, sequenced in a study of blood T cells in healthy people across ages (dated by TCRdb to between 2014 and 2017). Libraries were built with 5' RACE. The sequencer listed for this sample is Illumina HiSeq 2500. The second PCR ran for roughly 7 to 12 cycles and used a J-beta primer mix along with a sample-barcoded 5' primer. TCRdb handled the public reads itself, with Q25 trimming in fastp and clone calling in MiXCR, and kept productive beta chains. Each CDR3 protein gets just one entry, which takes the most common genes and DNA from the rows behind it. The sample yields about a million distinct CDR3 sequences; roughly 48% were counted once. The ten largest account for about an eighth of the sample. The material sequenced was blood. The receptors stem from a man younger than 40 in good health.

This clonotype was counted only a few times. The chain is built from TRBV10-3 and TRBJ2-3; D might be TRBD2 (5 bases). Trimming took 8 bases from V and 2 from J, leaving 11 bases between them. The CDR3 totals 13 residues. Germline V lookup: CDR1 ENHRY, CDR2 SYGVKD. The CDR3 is CAIWESYTDTQYF. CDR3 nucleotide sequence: TGTGCCATCTGGGAGTCCTACACAGATACGCAGTATTTT.

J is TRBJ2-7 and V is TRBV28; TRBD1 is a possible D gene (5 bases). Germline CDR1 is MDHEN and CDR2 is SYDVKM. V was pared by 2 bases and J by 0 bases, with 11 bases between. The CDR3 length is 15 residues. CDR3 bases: TGTGCCAGCAGTTTACAGGGTTCTGGCTCCTACGAGCAGTACTTC. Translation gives CASSLQGSGSYEQYF.

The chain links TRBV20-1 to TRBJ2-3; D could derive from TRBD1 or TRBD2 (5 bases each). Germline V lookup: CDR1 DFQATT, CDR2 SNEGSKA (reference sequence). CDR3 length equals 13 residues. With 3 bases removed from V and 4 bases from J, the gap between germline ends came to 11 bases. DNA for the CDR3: TGCAGTGCTAGTACCAGGGACCCAGATACGCAGTATTTT. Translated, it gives CSASTRDPDTQYF.

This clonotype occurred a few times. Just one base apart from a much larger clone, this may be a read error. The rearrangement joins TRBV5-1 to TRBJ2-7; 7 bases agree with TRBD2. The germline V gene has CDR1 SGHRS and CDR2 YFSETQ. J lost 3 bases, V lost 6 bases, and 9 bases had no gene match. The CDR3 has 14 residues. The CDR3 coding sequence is TGCGCCAGCATCCTGGGCGGCGGGGGCTACGAGCAGTACTTC. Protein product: CASILGGGGYEQYF.

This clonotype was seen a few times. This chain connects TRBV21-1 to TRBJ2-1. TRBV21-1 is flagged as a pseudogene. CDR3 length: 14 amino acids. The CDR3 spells CASSASGLPNEQFF. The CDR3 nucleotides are TGTGCCAGCAGCGCCTCGGGACTCCCAAATGAGCAGTTCTTC.

The CDR3 loop is CSASPGANYGYTF. CDR3 DNA: TGCAGTGCTAGCCCGGGGGCTAACTATGGCTACACCTTC. This chain joins TRBV20-1 and TRBJ1-2; D perhaps matches TRBD1 (5 bases). This CDR3 is built from 13 residues. Germline-derived CDR1 and CDR2 are DFQATT and SNEGSKA (reference sequence). V gave up 3 bases and J gave up 0 bases, with 8 bases separating them.

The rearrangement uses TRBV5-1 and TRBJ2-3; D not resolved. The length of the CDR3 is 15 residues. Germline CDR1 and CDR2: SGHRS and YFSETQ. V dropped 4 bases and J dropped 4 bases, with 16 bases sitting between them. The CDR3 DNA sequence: TGCGCCAGCAGCAGGTCGAGGCAGGCGGCAGATACGCAGTATTTT. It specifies CASSRSRQAADTQYF.

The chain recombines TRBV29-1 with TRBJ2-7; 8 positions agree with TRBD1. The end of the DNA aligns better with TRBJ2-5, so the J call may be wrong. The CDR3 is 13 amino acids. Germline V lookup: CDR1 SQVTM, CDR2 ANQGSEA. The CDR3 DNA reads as TGCAGCGTTCGACCTTCAGGGGGCGAGACCCAGTACTTC. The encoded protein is CSVRPSGGETQYF.

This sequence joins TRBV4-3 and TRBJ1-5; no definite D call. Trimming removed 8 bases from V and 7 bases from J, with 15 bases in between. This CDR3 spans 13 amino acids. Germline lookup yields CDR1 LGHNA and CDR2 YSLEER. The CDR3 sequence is CASGSSQGQPQHF. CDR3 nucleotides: TGCGCCAGCGGCAGTTCTCAAGGACAGCCCCAGCATTTT.

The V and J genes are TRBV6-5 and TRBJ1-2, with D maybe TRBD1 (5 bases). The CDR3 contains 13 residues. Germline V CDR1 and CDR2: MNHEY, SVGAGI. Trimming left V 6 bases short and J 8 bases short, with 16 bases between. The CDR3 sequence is CASRPDGAGGYTF. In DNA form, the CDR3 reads TGTGCCAGCAGACCCGACGGGGCTGGAGGCTACACCTTC.

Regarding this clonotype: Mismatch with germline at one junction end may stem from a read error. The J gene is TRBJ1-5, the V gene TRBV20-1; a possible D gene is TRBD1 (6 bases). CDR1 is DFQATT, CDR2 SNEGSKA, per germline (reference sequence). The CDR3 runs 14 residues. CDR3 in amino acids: CSAKGGNSDQPQHF. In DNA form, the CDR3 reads TGCAGTGCTAAGGGGGGAAATAGCGATCAGCCCCAGCATTTT.

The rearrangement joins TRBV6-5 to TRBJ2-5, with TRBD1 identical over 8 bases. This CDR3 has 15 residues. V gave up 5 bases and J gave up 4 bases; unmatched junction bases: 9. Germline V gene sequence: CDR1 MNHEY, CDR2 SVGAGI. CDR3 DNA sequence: TGTGCCAGCAGTAATGACAGGGGACGGGCAGAGACCCAGTACTTC. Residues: CASSNDRGRAETQYF.